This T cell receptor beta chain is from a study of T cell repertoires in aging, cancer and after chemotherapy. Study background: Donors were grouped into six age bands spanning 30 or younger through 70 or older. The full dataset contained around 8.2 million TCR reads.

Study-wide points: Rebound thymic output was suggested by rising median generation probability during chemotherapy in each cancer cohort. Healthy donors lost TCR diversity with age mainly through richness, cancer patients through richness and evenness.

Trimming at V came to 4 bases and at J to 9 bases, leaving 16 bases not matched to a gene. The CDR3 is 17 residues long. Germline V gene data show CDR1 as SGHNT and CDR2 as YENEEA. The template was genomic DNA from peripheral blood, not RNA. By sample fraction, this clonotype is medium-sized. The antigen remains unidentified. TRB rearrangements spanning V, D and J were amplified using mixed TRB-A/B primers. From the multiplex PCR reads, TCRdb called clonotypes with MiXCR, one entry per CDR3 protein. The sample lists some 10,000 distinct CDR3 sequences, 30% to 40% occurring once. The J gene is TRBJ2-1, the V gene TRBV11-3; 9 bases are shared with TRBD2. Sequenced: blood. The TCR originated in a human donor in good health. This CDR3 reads CASSSEGLASGASEQFF. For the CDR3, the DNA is TGTGCCAGCAGCTCGGAGGGGTTGGCTAGCGGGGCGAGTGAGCAGTTCTTC.